This record concerns one T cell receptor (beta chain) sequence. The antigen is undetermined. Repertoires were generated with immunoSEQ multiplex PCR, while TCRdb's copy carries only in-frame clones and drops some. The data contain millions of clones, roughly 91% of them singletons. The data are from a study of shared clonotypes between healthy human individuals. The V and J ends lost 5 bases and 5 bases respectively, with 10 bases between them. The CDR3 contains 13 residues. CDR1 and CDR2 (germline): MGHDK, SYGVNS. The naive CD8 population came from CD45RO-negative cells selected for CCR7, without terminally differentiated effector memory CD45RA+ cells. Adult Caucasians living in Nashville, Tennessee made up all of the donors. Study-wide points: Compared with memory subsets, naive subsets generally had larger estimated richness. Blood alone was sampled, and tissue repertoires likely differ. About 4.5% of naive CD4 clonotypes were common to several donors.

The rearrangement joins TRBV25-1 to TRBJ2-4; tentatively, D is TRBD1 (6 bases). Sequences were obtained from naive CD8+ T cells from PBMCs. The sequence came from a young man in good health. Some clones in this sample may be carry-over from other donors' samples. CDR3 sequence reads: CASSKQGQNIQYF. The CDR3 coding sequence is TGTGCCAGCAGTAAACAGGGCCAAAACATTCAGTACTTC.